This TCR beta chain is drawn from a study of blood T cell repertoires in COVID-19 (dated by TCRdb to about 2020). About the full investigation: Samples from collaborators originated in the United States, Italy and Spain and spanned both the acute and convalescent phases of COVID-19. The dataset comprised deeply sampled blood TCRbeta repertoires from subjects exposed to, actively infected with, or recovered from COVID-19. A de-identified subject ID, COVID-19 status, age in years and sex were almost always included in the sample metadata. HLA class I and class II types, where available, came from metadata supplied by the sample provider rather than from assay-based typing. The material from the prospective study consisted of cDNA or gDNA derived from T cells, B-cell-depleted T cells, or PBMCs. Samples were obtained from the ongoing ImmuneRACE study (first 160 participants) and from over 1,000 subjects provided by 6 global collaborators. The repertoires were released in a freely available public database meant as a resource for research on the immune response to SARS-CoV-2. What the study reported, not specific to this receptor: How much clinical and demographic metadata was included differed by source and by participant, and the metadata was provided uncurated.

With respect to this clone: The clone's antigen remains unknown. No base qualities exist here, and no much larger clone lies one base off it.

In Seattle, one collaborating source enrolled patients while the infection was active and tracked those patients longitudinally over the course of disease. Each collaborating institution followed its own protocols to collect whole blood in K2EDTA tubes. Collaborator samples were shipped for TCRbeta analysis as frozen whole blood, isolated PBMCs, or DNA extracted from either sample type. From its cysteine to its phenylalanine, the CDR3 spans 18 amino acids. Only the CDR3 DNA stays, 54 bases, in frame from base 1. The V end gives up 0 bases and the J end 1 base, leaving 8 bases in the junction not matched to a gene. CDR1 SGHTA and CDR2 FQGNSA were looked up in the germline V gene. TCRbeta CDR3 regions were amplified from genomic DNA by means of the immunoSEQ Assay, a bias-controlled multiplex PCR. Under the source paper's analysis protocol: The number of nucleated cells in each sample was estimated from the amplification of reference gene primers within the assay. Sequence reads were collapsed and filtered to measure the absolute abundance of every unique TCRbeta CDR3 rearrangement. For each sample, productive Simpson clonality was calculated by taking the square root of Simpson's diversity index across productive rearrangements. TCRdb retrieved this table from immuneACCESS and kept in-frame rearrangements only. Not all clones are present; in checked studies, unresolved V genes account for under half, and no reason is known for the remainder. For V, J and clone size, that table is used; D and trimming come from the DNA. The sample has approximately 250,000 clones on record, about 83% of them singletons. The ten most abundant clones make up over 5.5% of the sample.

The chain couples TRBV7-2 to TRBJ1-1; the central 10 bases match TRBD1. Source material: peripheral blood. This TCR was recovered from a woman at least 80 years old with COVID-19, enrolled during active disease. The nucleotide sequence is TGTGCCAGCAGCTTAGCAGGCCTGACAGGGGGCTCGAACACTGAAGCTTTCTTT. It translates to CASSLAGLTGGSNTEAFF.